These 17 T cell receptor beta chains were all obtained from the same sample, sequenced in a study of blood T cell repertoires in COVID-19. Method: immunoSEQ multiplex PCR; TCRdb's copy keeps in-frame clones and lacks some. The sample shows around 310,000 clones, about nine tenths of them seen only once. Sequencing used PBMCs or T cells enriched from blood (not recorded which). The receptors stem from a woman in her 30s who had recovered from COVID-19.

V is TRBV6-5 and J is TRBJ1-2; a weak D match, TRBD1 (6 bases). The germline V and J ends were trimmed by 10 bases and 4 bases, with 19 bases remaining between them. Germline loops: CDR1 MNHEY, CDR2 SVGAGI. The CDR3 contains 14 residues. The CDR3 region has the DNA TGTGCCACCAAACCCGGGGGGCCGGCCTATGGCTACACCTTC. This translates into CATKPGGPAYGYTF.

This clone was found once. The chain couples TRBV12-3 or TRBV12-4 to TRBJ1-2; D perhaps matches TRBD1 (6 bases). The CDR3 spans 13 residues. V lost 5 bases, J lost 7 bases, and 14 bases lay in between. CDR3 coding DNA: TGTGCCAGCAGTGCCCAGGGGTGGGGTGGCTACACCTTC. It specifies CASSAQGWGGYTF.

The rearrangement joins TRBV2 to TRBJ1-5, with D hard to call. The germline gives CDR1 SNHLY, CDR2 FYNNEI. CDR3 length: 12 amino acids. Trimming cost V 8 bases and J 5 bases, with 10 bases left between them. For the CDR3, the DNA is TGTGCCAGCTCTCCTCAGGATCAGCCCCAGCATTTT. Translation gives CASSPQDQPQHF.

This chain links TRBV15 with TRBJ2-7; 7 bases agree with TRBD1. The V segment lost 5 bases and the J segment 3 bases; nucleotides outside the gene matches: 4. The V gene's germline CDR1 is LNHNV and CDR2 YYDKDF (reference sequence). The CDR3 consists of 13 residues. The CDR3 loop is CATSGNRGYEQYF. The CDR3 DNA reads TGTGCCACCAGCGGGAACAGGGGCTACGAGCAGTACTTC.

This clone has just a few counts. This rearrangement joins TRBV29-1 to TRBJ2-1; no firm D call. The CDR3 has 15 amino acids. V lost 0 bases, J lost 1 base, and 10 bases lay in between. Germline CDR1 SQVTM, CDR2 ANQGSEA. CDR3 protein: CSVEDLRVSYNEQFF. CDR3 sequence (DNA): TGCAGCGTTGAAGATCTCCGGGTGTCCTACAATGAGCAGTTCTTC.

The chain couples TRBV13 to TRBJ2-7; weak D call: TRBD2 (5 bases). This CDR3 comprises 15 residues. V was cut by 4 bases and J by 7 bases, with 20 bases left in between. Germline loops: CDR1 PRHDT, CDR2 FYEKMQ (reference sequence). CDR3 sequence reads: CASSSLPPESGEQYF. CDR3 DNA sequence: TGTGCCAGCAGCTCCCTGCCCCCGGAGTCGGGGGAGCAGTACTTC.

The V call is TRBV21-1, the J call TRBJ2-2; the table's TRBD1 call for D was not verified on the DNA. TRBV21-1 is reported as a pseudogene. The CDR3 contains 16 residues. The CDR3, as DNA: TGTGCCAGCAGCAAAGTTGGCCGCCTGAACACCGGGGAGCTGTTTTTT. This gives the protein CASSKVGRLNTGELFF.

The chain links TRBV14 to TRBJ2-7, with TRBD2 matching 12 bases. Germline V gene lookup returns CDR1 SGHDN and CDR2 FVKESK. The junction had 13 bases not matched to a gene; V was cut back by 0 bases and J by 7 bases. This CDR3 comprises 18 residues. The CDR3 here is CASSQEARMTSGRSEQYF. CDR3 DNA sequence: TGTGCCAGCAGCCAAGAAGCTCGAATGACTAGCGGGAGAAGTGAGCAGTACTTC. Based on the CDR3 plus reference TRBV14 and TRBJ2-7, the full variable domain is EAGVTQFPSHSVIEKGQTVTLRCDPISGHDNLYWYRRVMGKEIKFLLHFVKESKQDESGMPNNRFLAERTGGTYSTLKVQPAELEDSGVYFCASSQEARMTSGRSEQYFGPGTRLTVT.

The chain recombines TRBV28 with TRBJ2-1, with TRBD2 matching 14 bases. The CDR3 is 16 residues long. V lost 3 bases, J lost 10 bases, and 8 bases stayed unmatched. Per the germline V gene, CDR1 is MDHEN and CDR2 is SYDVKM. The CDR3 spells CASSLFGLAGGWEQFF. The CDR3 bases are TGTGCCAGCAGTTTGTTTGGACTAGCGGGAGGTTGGGAGCAGTTCTTC.

This clone was found once. This sequence joins TRBV5-4 and TRBJ1-1, with D uncertain. CDR1 and CDR2 from the germline V gene are SGHNT and YYREEE (reference sequence). CDR3 length equals 13 residues. Trimming shortened V by 1 base and J by 6 bases, and 10 bases separated the two germline ends. The CDR3 coding sequence is TGTGCCAGCAGCTTGTGGTCAGGTTCTGAAGCTTTCTTT. Translation gives CASSLWSGSEAFF.

The V gene is TRBV29-1, the J gene TRBJ1-1; the D is unclear. The V gene's germline CDR1 is SQVTM and CDR2 ANQGSEA. The CDR3 length is 10 residues. Trimming stripped 6 bases from V and 4 bases from J, with 6 bases between. The CDR3 DNA sequence: TGCAGCGTAGCGTTCACTGAAGCTTTCTTT. The encoded protein is CSVAFTEAFF.

The chain employs TRBV10-3 and TRBJ1-6; 9 bases are a match to TRBD1. Trimming removed 5 bases from V and 8 bases from J; junction bases left unmatched: 7. Germline CDR1 reads ENHRY; CDR2 reads SYGVKD. The CDR3 consists of 15 residues. Written as DNA, the CDR3 is TGTGCCATCAGTACAGGGGGCGGGGAATATTCACCCCTCCACTTT. It codes for CAISTGGGEYSPLHF.

The chain carries TRBV19 and TRBJ2-2; TRBD1 matches at 8 bases. The CDR3 is made up of 16 amino acids. CDR1 and CDR2 from the germline V gene are LNHDA and SQIVND (reference sequence). V trimming: 3 bases; J trimming: 6 bases; junction bases outside the gene matches: 9. The CDR3 DNA sequence: TGTGCCAGTAGTATTGACCCTCAGGGGGCCTCCGGGGAGCTGTTTTTT. This codes for CASSIDPQGASGELFF. Full variable domain (missing parts from reference TRBV19 and TRBJ2-2): DGGITQSPKYLFRKEGQNVTLSCEQNLNHDAMYWYRQDPGQGLRLIYYSQIVNDFQKGDIAEGYSVSREKKESFPLTVTSAQKNPTAFYLCASSIDPQGASGELFFGEGSRLTVL.

This chain connects TRBV5-1 to TRBJ2-4, with D perhaps TRBD2 (6 bases). The CDR3 totals 14 residues. Trimming shortened V by 6 bases and J by 8 bases, and 18 bases separated the two germline ends. Germline CDR1 is SGHRS and CDR2 is YFSETQ. DNA for the CDR3: TGCGCCAGCAACTACGGACTAACGGGCGACATTCAGTACTTC. Amino acid sequence: CASNYGLTGDIQYF.

For the CDR3, the DNA is TGTGCTAGTGGCCCCAGGGGAGAGCAGTACTTC. It yields the protein CASGPRGEQYF. This sequence joins TRBV12-5 and TRBJ2-7; possible D gene TRBD1, 6 bases. Trimming cost V 6 bases and J 7 bases, with 10 bases left between them. Germline lookup yields CDR1 LGHNT and CDR2 FRNRAP. The CDR3 is made up of 11 amino acids.

The rearrangement uses TRBV12-3 or TRBV12-4 and TRBJ1-2, with 8 bases fitting TRBD1. CDR3 length: 13 amino acids. Germline trimming cut 5 bases from V and 7 bases from J; bases unmatched to any gene: 6. CDR3 residues: CASSATGVGGYTF. CDR3 nucleotides: TGTGCCAGCAGTGCGACAGGGGTGGGTGGCTACACCTTC.

The chain employs TRBV4-1 and TRBJ2-7, with TRBD2 matching over 7 bases. With 1 base clipped from V and 5 bases from J, the junction kept 11 bases outside the gene matches. The CDR3 covers 16 residues. Per the germline V gene, CDR1 is MGHRA and CDR2 is YSYEKL. CDR3 region: CASSQVGRELFDEQYF. The CDR3 region has the DNA TGCGCCAGCAGCCAAGTCGGGCGGGAGCTGTTCGACGAGCAGTACTTC.